The TCR beta chain described here comes from a study of blood T cell repertoires in COVID-19. Study context: The origin of the acute and convalescent COVID-19 samples was the United States, Italy and Spain.

Measured with immunoSEQ multiplex PCR; TCRdb has only the in-frame clones, and not every one. The repertoire includes 300,000 to 450,000 clones, roughly 85% of them detected once, and roughly 3.6% sits in the top ten. Germline V gives CDR1 MNHEY, CDR2 SVGAGI. Trimming at V came to 6 bases and at J to 4 bases, leaving 7 bases not matched to a gene. CDR3 length: 14 amino acids. The specimen sequenced was peripheral blood. The sequence derives from a woman aged 18 to 35 with acute or convalescent COVID-19. This sequence joins TRBV6-5 and TRBJ1-1; 8 nucleotides agree with TRBD1. The CDR3 loop reads CASRMTGASTEAFF. The CDR3 nucleotides read TGTGCCAGCAGGATGACAGGGGCTAGCACTGAAGCTTTCTTT.